A selection of T cell receptor beta chains follows, all from one sample in a study of blood T cell repertoires in COVID-19. Here immunoSEQ multiplex PCR was the method, and the copy in TCRdb shows in-frame clones only, minus some. The sample records almost 250,000 clones, 86% being singletons. The sample was peripheral blood. The receptors originated from an elderly woman with COVID-19, enrolled during active disease. Each CDR3 is given with its conserved first and last residue. A D gene is named only where the DNA matches it firmly. For some rows the clone size is stated as once, few or many, or as a class when expanded; others skip it.

clone size	J gene	D gene	V gene	CDR3 protein	CDR3 DNA
few	TRBJ1-2	TRBD1	TRBV5-4	CASREGQATLNYGYTF	TGTGCCAGCAGGGAGGGACAGGCGACACTTAACTATGGCTACACCTTC
NA	TRBJ2-5	TRBD2	TRBV28	CASIASGGRKTQYF	TGTGCCAGCATTGCTAGCGGGGGTAGGAAGACCCAGTACTTC
NA	TRBJ2-6	NA	TRBV6-5	CASRGQTAGANVLTF	TGTGCCAGCAGAGGACAGACGGCGGGGGCCAACGTCCTGACTTTC
NA	TRBJ1-5	TRBD1	TRBV6-1	CASSEATLTGRANQPQHF	TGTGCCAGCAGTGAAGCGACCCTGACAGGGCGGGCCAATCAGCCCCAGCATTTT
once	TRBJ2-2	NA	TRBV10-3	CAISESGLSGGELFF	TGTGCCATCAGTGAGTCGGGACTTTCGGGCGGGGAGCTGTTTTTT
NA	TRBJ1-2	NA	TRBV3-1/TRBV3-2	CASSQDYRSRSYGYTF	TGTGCCAGCAGCCAAGATTATAGGAGCCGTTCCTATGGCTACACCTTC
NA	TRBJ1-5	TRBD1	TRBV28	CASSRQGAGQPQHF	TGTGCCAGCAGCCGACAGGGGGCTGGCCAGCCCCAGCATTTT
NA	TRBJ2-5	TRBD2	TRBV7-7	CASGRAGGSQETQYF	TGTGCCAGCGGGAGAGCGGGGGGGAGCCAAGAGACCCAGTACTTC
NA	TRBJ2-1	NA	TRBV18	CASSPGGLSSYNEQFF	TGTGCCAGCTCACCGGGAGGCCTGAGCTCCTACAATGAGCAGTTCTTC
NA	TRBJ2-1	TRBD2	TRBV6-5	CASSYSLAGYYNEQFF	TGTGCCAGCAGTTACTCCCTAGCGGGCTACTACAATGAGCAGTTCTTC
NA	TRBJ2-1	TRBD1	TRBV5-1	CASSLGQGPGGFYNEQFF	TGCGCCAGCAGCTTAGGACAGGGGCCCGGCGGTTTTTACAATGAGCAGTTCTTC
NA	TRBJ1-2	TRBD1	TRBV3-1/TRBV3-2	CASSPDRDYYGYTF	TGTGCCAGCAGCCCCGACAGGGATTACTATGGCTACACCTTC
NA	TRBJ2-3	TRBD2	TRBV18	CASSPSGRLTDTQYF	TGTGCCAGCTCGCCTAGCGGGCGACTCACAGATACGCAGTATTTT
NA	TRBJ2-6	TRBD1	TRBV18	CASSPPGGAAGANVLTF	TGTGCCAGCTCACCTCCAGGGGGCGCGGCTGGGGCCAACGTCCTGACTTTC
NA	TRBJ2-1	NA	TRBV9	CASSVALFKDTRFF	TGTGCCAGCAGCGTAGCTTTGTTTAAGGACACCCGTTTCTTC
NA	TRBJ1-3	NA	TRBV3-1/TRBV3-2	CASSQDGTGENTIYF	TGTGCCAGCAGCCAAGATGGTACAGGTGAAAACACCATATATTTT
few	TRBJ1-5	NA	TRBV15	CATSRDSPRPDQPQHF	TGTGCCACCAGCAGAGATAGCCCAAGGCCAGATCAGCCCCAGCATTTT
NA	TRBJ2-7	TRBD2	TRBV18	CASSPLGLAGDYEQYF	TGTGCCAGCTCACCACTAGGGCTAGCGGGAGACTACGAGCAGTACTTC
NA	TRBJ1-1	NA	TRBV11-1	CASSSMGGNTEAFF	TGTGCCAGCAGCTCCATGGGGGGAAATACTGAAGCTTTCTTT
NA	TRBJ2-5	NA	TRBV24-1	CATSPTGPGTQETQYF	TGTGCCACCAGTCCAACAGGGCCGGGGACCCAAGAGACCCAGTACTTC